The clone carrying this T cell receptor beta chain came up a few times. The antigen remains undetermined. The data derive from a study of T-cell reconstitution after alpha-beta-depleted transplantation in children. The TCRbeta library was prepared with unique molecular identifiers. TCRdb used MiXCR to reprocess the PCR reads, holding one entry per CDR3 protein. The sample lists approximately 250,000 distinct CDR3 sequences; roughly 25% were seen once. The study's findings and limits: By one year post-transplant, T-cell counts and diversity largely arose from T cells that were newly produced. Recipient T cells and thymic progenitors that survived gave rise to the high TCRbeta diversity observed at day 60 in some patients. Expanded clones from the graft, numbering several hundred, reportedly supplied alpha-beta T cells about two months after transplant.

CDR1 is SGHRS and CDR2 is YFSETQ in the germline V gene. CDR3 length equals 14 residues. The V end lost 4 bases, the J end lost 4 bases, and 13 bases lay between the germline ends. The sequence came from a girl aged 2-9 years with Fanconi anemia, due to receive a stem cell transplant. This chain links TRBV5-1 with TRBJ2-3, with D possibly being TRBD1 (6 bases). The sequences come from PBMCs, collected before TCRalphabeta/CD19-depleted stem cell transplant. The CDR3 coding sequence is TGCGCCAGCAGCCACTCACAGGGTCCAGATACGCAGTATTTT. It is translated as CASSHSQGPDTQYF. Filled out from reference TRBV5-1 and TRBJ2-3, the complete variable domain reads KAGVTQTPRYLIKTRGQQVTLSCSPISGHRSVSWYQQTPGQGLQFLFEYFSETQRNKGNFPGRFSGRQFSNSRSEMNVSTLELGDSALYLCASSHSQGPDTQYFGPGTRLTVL.